Below, one TCR beta chain is given with its context. Its cognate antigen is unknown. Generated by immunoSEQ multiplex PCR, the TCRdb table keeps only in-frame clones and is missing some. Here the sample spans over 85,000 clones, 80% to 95% being singletons. This entry belongs to a study of graft-versus-host responses after intestinal transplantation. Study at large: Those transplanted obtained multivisceral, liver-intestinal, or isolated intestinal grafts. The whole recipient group had anti-thymocyte globulin induction followed by tacrolimus and steroids for around three years.

The junction had 3 bases not matched to a gene; V was cut back by 2 bases and J by 0 bases. Germline-derived CDR1 and CDR2 are MDHEN and SYDVKM. There are 16 residues in the CDR3. The V and J genes are TRBV28 and TRBJ2-7, with 11 bases that match TRBD2. This sample comprised unstimulated CD8+ T cells sorted from spleen or lymph node cells, obtained before intestinal transplant. This receptor was taken from a human donor who received an intestinal transplant. CDR3 in DNA: TGTGCCAGCAGTTTAGCTACTAGCGGGAGCTCCTACGAGCAGTACTTC. This sequence encodes CASSLATSGSSYEQYF.